This T cell receptor (beta chain) was recovered during a study of human T cells and chemical hapten exposure. Notes on this clonotype: Its antigen remains unidentified.

Unique molecular identifiers were linked by the library to individual cDNA molecules. Via MiXCR, TCRdb re-called the RACE reads, giving one row per CDR3 protein. This table has tens of thousands of distinct CDR3 sequences, roughly 9% appearing once. Time point defined: patch test 2, 6 weeks after DPC sensitization. This sample's treatment: therapeutic diphenylcyclopropenone sensitization with weekly scalp DPC. Unfractionated whole blood yielded the extracted total RNA. The study, taken as a whole, reports: Alopecia was present in the donors, so their immune response may differ from healthy people's. Expanded TCRs grouped into significantly more large CDR3 similarity clusters than controls produced.

The specimen comprised whole blood, sampled in connection with sensitization to the hapten diphenylcyclopropenone (DPC). This TCR was recovered from a woman in her thirties with alopecia areata. Some clones in this sample may be carry-over from other donors' samples.

The CDR3 DNA reads TGCAGTGCTAGAGCTTTCCGGGGGGGCCGTAGCAATGAGCAGTTCTTC. This gives the protein CSARAFRGGRSNEQFF. The V call is TRBV20-1, the J call TRBJ2-1, with 8 bases matching TRBD2. Germline V gives CDR1 DFQATT, CDR2 SNEGSKA (reference sequence). The CDR3 loop spans 16 amino acids. Trimming cost V 1 base and J 6 bases; bases outside gene matches: 11.